These 5 T cell receptor beta chains were all obtained from the same sample, sequenced in a study of blood T cell repertoires in COVID-19. Measured with immunoSEQ multiplex PCR; TCRdb has only the in-frame clones, and not every one. Here the sample spans roughly 290,000 clones, about 90% being singletons. Source material: PBMCs or T cells enriched from blood (not recorded which). The receptors were sampled from a woman between 18 and 29 years old with acute COVID-19.

The V gene is TRBV6-1, the J gene TRBJ1-5; TRBD1 agrees at 9 bases. The CDR3 has 13 residues. CDR1 is MNHNS, CDR2 SASEGT, per germline. The V and J ends lost 3 bases and 11 bases, in that order; junction bases with no gene match: 5. The CDR3 region is CASSDRDRVAQHF. Here the CDR3 DNA reads TGTGCCAGCAGTGACCGGGACAGGGTGGCCCAGCATTTT.

The chain joins TRBV3-1 (or the pseudogene TRBV3-2) to TRBJ1-2; weak D call: TRBD1 (6 bases). The germline V gene has CDR1 LGHDT and CDR2 YNNKEL (reference sequence). Trimming removed 4 bases from V and 7 bases from J, with 19 bases in between. CDR3 size: 15 residues. The CDR3 reads CASSRLGGGPGGYTF. The CDR3 DNA follows: TGTGCCAGCAGCCGGTTAGGCGGGGGGCCTGGTGGCTACACCTTC.

The V and J genes are TRBV6-5 and TRBJ1-2, with TRBD1 identical over 10 bases. This CDR3 region has 15 residues. V was pared by 5 bases and J by 2 bases, with 5 bases of the junction left unmatched. Germline CDR1 MNHEY, CDR2 SVGAGI. CDR3 sequence reads: CASSTLTGGNYGYTF. As DNA, the CDR3 is TGTGCCAGCAGTACTTTGACAGGGGGCAACTATGGCTACACCTTC.

V usage is TRBV7-9 and J usage is TRBJ1-6; tentatively, D is TRBD1 (6 bases). Trimming removed 5 bases at V and 9 bases at J, with 14 bases between. Germline V lookup: CDR1 SEHNR, CDR2 FQNEAQ (reference sequence). This CDR3 is built from 14 residues. CDR3 sequence: CASSPAGAFSPLHF. CDR3 nucleotides: TGTGCCAGCAGCCCAGCGGGGGCGTTTTCACCCCTCCACTTT.

This chain links TRBV28 with TRBJ1-5; 7 positions match TRBD1. Germline-derived CDR1 and CDR2 are MDHEN and SYDVKM. The CDR3 contains 15 residues. V lost 6 bases and J lost 2; bases outside the gene matches: 7. The CDR3 DNA is TGTGCCAGCAGACCGGCAGGGACAGGCAATCAGCCCCAGCATTTT. Its protein is CASRPAGTGNQPQHF. The full variable domain, in which reference TRBV28 and TRBJ1-5 provide the parts outside the CDR3, is DVKVTQSSRYLVKRTGEKVFLECVQDMDHENMFWYRQDPGLGLRLIYFSYDVKMKEKGDIPEGYSVSREKKERFSLILESASTNQTSMYLCASRPAGTGNQPQHFGDGTRLSIL.